A single sample is the source of the 12 T cell receptor beta chains below, sequenced in a study of T cells in Graves' hyperthyroidism and ophthalmopathy. RNA transcripts provided the source from which TCR beta CDR3 regions were amplified. First-round RT-PCR targeting the TCR CDR3 was performed with the HTBI primer set. MiXCR was run by TCRdb on the multiplex PCR reads, yielding one entry per CDR3 protein. The sample lists about 600,000 distinct CDR3 sequences; over 12% were seen once. Sequenced sample: blood. The receptor source for this set is a woman aged 18-35 years with Graves' ophthalmopathy.

This clonotype was counted many times. V and J are TRBV30 and TRBJ1-1, with D tentatively TRBD1 (6 bases). V lost 5 bases to trimming and J lost 4 bases, with 8 bases between them. This CDR3 contains 11 residues. Germline V gives CDR1 GTSNPN, CDR2 SVGIG (reference sequence). In DNA, the CDR3 is TGTGCCTGGGGGGGCGGCACTGAAGCTTTCTTT. Protein product: CAWGGGTEAFF.

This clonotype was picked up many times. V usage is TRBV7-2 and J usage is TRBJ1-2; 8 bases agree with TRBD1. Germline V gene lookup returns CDR1 SGHTA and CDR2 FQGNSA. The CDR3 has 14 residues. After removal of 5 bases from V and 6 bases from J, the junction contained 8 bases not matched to a gene. The CDR3 spells CASSPGQGRDGYTF. The DNA for the CDR3 is TGTGCCAGCAGCCCAGGACAGGGAAGGGATGGCTACACCTTC. The full variable domain, with the rest looked up from reference TRBV7-2 and TRBJ1-2, is GAGVSQSPSNKVTEKGKDVELRCDPISGHTALYWYRQSLGQGLEFLIYFQGNSAPDKSGLPSDRFSAERTGGSVSTLTIQRTQQEDSAVYLCASSPGQGRDGYTFGSGTRLTVV.

This clonotype occurred many times. The chain recombines TRBV30 with TRBJ1-2, with TRBD1 matching over 7 bases. Germline CDR1 GTSNPN, CDR2 SVGIG (reference sequence). The CDR3 has 11 amino acids. V was pared by 8 bases and J by 4 bases, with 4 bases of the junction left unmatched. The CDR3 region is CASSGGYGYTF. In DNA form, the CDR3 reads TGTGCCAGCTCAGGGGGCTATGGCTACACCTTC.

The gene calls are TRBV18 and TRBJ2-1; 7 positions agree with TRBD1. V lost 4 bases, J lost 4 bases, and 10 bases stayed unmatched. CDR1 KGHSH and CDR2 LQKENI come from the germline V gene. The CDR3 runs to 16 residues. Here the CDR3 reads CASSLRDSELYNEQFF. DNA for the CDR3: TGTGCCAGCTCACTTAGGGACAGTGAATTATACAATGAGCAGTTCTTC.

There are a few counts of this clonotype. The chain combines TRBV29-1 with TRBJ1-1; D remains ambiguous. Per the germline V gene, CDR1 is SQVTM and CDR2 is ANQGSEA. The V end was cut by 5 bases, the J end by 5 bases, with 9 bases between. The CDR3 has 11 residues. The CDR3 region is CSVTAVTEAFF. The CDR3 region has the DNA TGCAGCGTTACCGCTGTGACTGAAGCTTTCTTT.

This rearrangement joins TRBV20-1 to TRBJ2-3; 14 bases match TRBD2. V lost 0 bases and J lost 4; bases outside the gene matches: 6. Per germline, CDR1 DFQATT and CDR2 SNEGSKA (reference sequence). The CDR3 extends over 17 amino acids. CDR3 amino acids: CSARDLGLAGGPDTQYF. CDR3 coding DNA: TGCAGTGCTAGAGATCTCGGACTAGCGGGAGGCCCAGATACGCAGTATTTT.

In its sample, this clonotype was seen many times. This chain uses TRBV28 with TRBJ1-2, with 9 bases matching TRBD1. This CDR3 spans 15 amino acids. V trimming: 6 bases; J trimming: 7 bases; junction bases outside the gene matches: 12. CDR1 is MDHEN and CDR2 is SYDVKM in the germline V gene. The CDR3 is CASRLMPGQGSGYTF. The CDR3, as DNA: TGTGCCAGCAGACTCATGCCGGGACAGGGATCTGGCTACACCTTC.

This chain's CDR3 is CATGGDTGELFF. The CDR3 nucleotides are TGTGCCACCGGAGGGGACACCGGGGAGCTGTTTTTT. The rearrangement links TRBV19 to TRBJ2-2; a possible D gene is TRBD2 (6 bases). This CDR3 has 12 amino acids. The V gene's germline CDR1 is LNHDA and CDR2 SQIVND (reference sequence). V was shortened by 10 bases and J by 3 bases, with 9 bases between the two germline ends.

This clonotype came up many times. The chain employs TRBV6-1 and TRBJ1-2, with D perhaps TRBD1 (5 bases). CDR1 and CDR2 (germline): MNHNS, SASEGT. The CDR3 sequence is 13 residues long. V was clipped by 6 bases and J by 8 bases, with 16 bases between them. CDR3 sequence: CASRAPVGGGYTF. CDR3 bases: TGTGCCAGCAGGGCGCCTGTTGGGGGAGGCTACACCTTC.

Concerning this clonotype itself: A junction boundary mismatches the germline segment, possibly from a read error. The chain joins TRBV7-2 to TRBJ2-3; 9 nucleotides agree with TRBD2. This CDR3 has 14 residues. Germline CDR1 is SGHTA and CDR2 is FQGNSA. CDR3 nucleotides: TGTGCCGGCAGCTTAGTAGCGGGAGCGGATACGCAGTATTTT. It encodes CAGSLVAGADTQYF.

The chain uses TRBV28 and TRBJ2-2; 10 bases fit TRBD2. CDR3 length: 17 residues. Trimming removed 4 bases from V and 5 bases from J; junction bases left unmatched: 10. In germline, CDR1 is MDHEN, CDR2 SYDVKM. CDR3 region: CASSSQREGVRTGELFF. The CDR3 DNA sequence: TGTGCCAGCAGTTCCCAGCGGGAGGGGGTTCGGACCGGGGAGCTGTTTTTT.

J is TRBJ1-4 and V is TRBV7-6; TRBD1 is a possible D gene (5 bases). V was shortened by 5 bases and J by 6 bases, with 13 bases between the two germline ends. CDR1 and CDR2 (germline): SGHVS, FNYEAQ. This CDR3 spans 14 amino acids. The CDR3 protein is CASSVGDSYEKLFF. As DNA, the CDR3 is TGTGCCAGCAGCGTAGGAGACAGTTATGAAAAACTGTTTTTT.